This T cell receptor (beta chain) comes out of a study of blood T cell repertoires in COVID-19. Study context: The origin of the acute and convalescent COVID-19 samples was the United States, Italy and Spain. Sources were T cells, B-cell-depleted T cells, or PBMCs; the material itself was cDNA or gDNA.

How the authors handled the data: Reference gene primer amplification yielded estimated nucleated cell counts. Method: immunoSEQ multiplex PCR; TCRdb's copy keeps in-frame clones and lacks some. V and J calls and clone size are copied from that table; D and trimming were computed from the DNA. The data show 150,000 to 200,000 clones, approximately 88% seen once. The sample consisted of peripheral blood. The clonotype was recovered from a woman aged 55-69 years with acute or convalescent COVID-19.

The CDR3 DNA is TGCGCCAGCAGCCAAGGGGACAGGGGCAAGTCTGGCTACACCTTC. Translating it yields CASSQGDRGKSGYTF. This chain uses TRBV4-3 with TRBJ1-2, with 10 bases matching TRBD1. This CDR3 is 15 amino acids long. V shed 1 base and J 7 bases; nucleotides not matched to a gene: 6. In germline, CDR1 is LGHNA, CDR2 YSLEER.